These 31 T cell receptor beta chains share one sample of origin, sequenced in a study of identical twins. MiXCR was run by TCRdb on the 5' RACE reads, yielding one entry per CDR3 protein. The sample consists of hundreds of thousands of distinct CDR3 sequences, approximately 18% of them appearing once. The sample was also linked to a second study, of T cells expressing NK-cell markers.

Material: PBMCs. These receptors all come from a woman younger than 30 in good health.

This clonotype was found a few times. V usage is TRBV6-2 or TRBV6-3 and J usage is TRBJ2-1; 10 nucleotides align to TRBD2. With 2 bases clipped from V and 8 bases from J, the junction kept 12 bases outside the gene matches. The CDR3 has 17 amino acids. Germline V CDR1 and CDR2: MNHEY, SVGEGT. The CDR3 protein is CASSYPSSGGVTDEQFF. The DNA for the CDR3 is TGTGCCAGCAGTTACCCGTCCAGCGGGGGGGTTACCGATGAGCAGTTCTTC.

This clonotype was seen a handful of times. The chain combines TRBV12-3 or TRBV12-4 with TRBJ1-5; D is possibly TRBD1 (5 bases). The V end was cut by 3 bases, the J end by 7 bases, with 10 bases between. CDR3 length: 13 amino acids. The CDR3 protein is CASSFFRDQPQHF. In DNA, the CDR3 is TGTGCCAGCAGTTTCTTCCGGGACCAGCCCCAGCATTTT.

This clonotype was detected ten times or more. The junction departs from the called germline gene at one end, perhaps through a read error. J is TRBJ2-7 and V is TRBV19; perhaps TRBD1 as D (5 bases). Looked up from germline, CDR1 is LNHDA and CDR2 is SQIVND (reference sequence). CDR3 length equals 13 residues. CDR3 in amino acids: CASSTGQGYEQYF. DNA of the CDR3: TGTGCCAGCAGTACTGGACAAGGCTACGAGCAGTACTTC.

This clonotype was observed a few times. The rearrangement joins TRBV10-3 to TRBJ1-4, with unresolved D. The germline CDR1 and CDR2 sequences are ENHRY and SYGVKD. The CDR3 contains 13 residues. V was pared by 10 bases and J by 2 bases, with 11 bases between. CDR3 region: CATHSGTNEKLFF. The CDR3 DNA is TGTGCCACCCATTCGGGCACTAATGAAAAACTGTTTTTT.

This clonotype was recorded a few times. The genes are TRBV20-1 and TRBJ2-4; D is possibly TRBD1 or TRBD2 (5 bases each). Trimming took off 0 bases at V and 7 bases at J, with 13 bases between the two ends. The CDR3 spans 14 residues. Germline assignment: CDR1 DFQATT and CDR2 SNEGSKA (reference sequence). The CDR3 loop reads CSARDPPGSNIQYF. The CDR3 region has the DNA TGCAGTGCTAGAGATCCCCCAGGGAGTAACATTCAGTACTTC.

The V and J genes are TRBV20-1 and TRBJ2-7; either TRBD1 or TRBD2 may fit D (5 bases each). From germline, CDR1 is DFQATT and CDR2 SNEGSKA (reference sequence). The CDR3 extends over 14 amino acids. V shed 6 bases and J shed 2 bases, with 17 bases lying between them. This CDR3 reads CSATPRDAAYEQYF. CDR3 in DNA: TGCAGTGCAACTCCCCGGGACGCCGCCTACGAGCAGTACTTC.

This clonotype was counted only a few times. The chain is built from TRBV6-5 and TRBJ2-3; D uncertain. The CDR3 consists of 10 residues. The germline V gene has CDR1 MNHEY and CDR2 SVGAGI. DNA for the CDR3: TGTGCAGGAGAATCGGATACGCAGTATTTT. This codes for CAGESDTQYF.

The CDR3 region has the DNA TGTGCCAGCAGCCCTACGGGCAGCGGGCTCTACGAGCAGTACTTC. Translation gives CASSPTGSGLYEQYF. The rearrangement uses TRBV9 and TRBJ2-7, with D maybe TRBD2 (6 bases). This CDR3 contains 15 residues. V dropped 4 bases and J dropped 3 bases, with 17 bases sitting between them. Looked up from germline, CDR1 is SGDLS and CDR2 is YYNGEE.

The V call is TRBV5-5, the J call TRBJ2-3, with D maybe TRBD1 (5 bases). From germline, CDR1 is SGHKS and CDR2 YYEKEE (reference sequence). Trimming cost V 4 bases and J 5 bases, with 14 bases left between them. CDR3 length: 14 residues. The DNA of the CDR3 is TGTGCCAGCAGCGATCCCGCCCAGGGAGATACGCAGTATTTT. It codes for CASSDPAQGDTQYF.

J is TRBJ2-7 and V is TRBV6-4; D may be TRBD2 (6 bases). Trimming took 2 bases from V and 2 from J, leaving 16 bases between them. CDR1 and CDR2 (germline): MRHNA, SNTAGT. The CDR3 loop spans 16 amino acids. CDR3 residues: CASSDPGGTTPYEQYF. The CDR3 DNA follows: TGTGCCAGCAGTGACCCAGGAGGGACGACCCCCTACGAGCAGTACTTC.

This clonotype was detected once. The chain is built from TRBV6-1 and TRBJ2-3; D unclear. V lost 7 bases, J lost 0 bases, and 20 bases lay in between. The CDR3 contains 17 residues. Germline-derived CDR1 and CDR2 are MNHNS and SASEGT. DNA for the CDR3: TGTGCCAGCACCCGAACCCATTCTCGTTCTAGCACAGATACGCAGTATTTT. As protein: CASTRTHSRSSTDTQYF.

The rearrangement joins TRBV14 to TRBJ2-5; TRBD1 is a possible D gene (5 bases). Per the germline V gene, CDR1 is SGHDN and CDR2 is FVKESK. There are 15 residues in the CDR3. The V gene lost 1 base and the J gene lost 3 bases, with 12 bases spanning the gap. The CDR3 sequence is CASSQAQGYKETQYF. For the CDR3, the DNA is TGTGCCAGCAGCCAAGCCCAGGGCTACAAAGAGACCCAGTACTTC.

The chain has TRBV29-1 and TRBJ2-5; D perhaps matches TRBD1 (6 bases). The CDR3 is 15 amino acids. Between the trimmed V and J ends, which lost 1 base and 3 bases, there was a span of 15 bases. Germline V gene sequence: CDR1 SQVTM, CDR2 ANQGSEA. The CDR3 region is CSVEAPGHPKETQYF. In DNA form, the CDR3 reads TGCAGCGTTGAAGCCCCGGGACACCCAAAAGAGACCCAGTACTTC.

This clonotype came up many times. The genes are TRBV7-2 and TRBJ2-1; TRBD1 is a possible D gene (5 bases). This CDR3 is 17 amino acids long. Trimming removed 0 bases at V and 9 bases at J, with 21 bases between. The germline V gene encodes CDR1 SGHTA and CDR2 FQGNSA. In nucleotides, the CDR3 is TGTGCCAGCAGCTTAGCGCGGTTTCAGGGATGGGCGGCTGAGCAGTTCTTC. This codes for CASSLARFQGWAAEQFF.

This clonotype occurred a few times. The chain recombines TRBV20-1 with TRBJ1-1; 9 bases are shared with TRBD1. There are 16 residues in the CDR3. V shed 5 bases, J shed 0 bases, and the junction held 10 bases outside the gene matches. The germline V gene has CDR1 DFQATT and CDR2 SNEGSKA (reference sequence). The CDR3 here is CSAFWDRVLMNTEAFF. CDR3 bases: TGCAGTGCTTTCTGGGACAGGGTTCTAATGAACACTGAAGCTTTCTTT.

This clonotype was detected only a few times. The rearrangement links TRBV12-3 or TRBV12-4 to TRBJ1-3; weak D call: TRBD1 (6 bases). CDR3 length: 15 amino acids. V lost 7 bases, J lost 0 bases, and 13 bases lay in between. In nucleotides, the CDR3 is TGTGCCAGCATCCTGGACAGCTTCTCTGGAAACACCATATATTTT. It is translated as CASILDSFSGNTIYF.

This chain connects TRBV2 to TRBJ2-1; 9 bases are shared with TRBD2. The CDR3 length is 14 residues. Looked up from germline, CDR1 is SNHLY and CDR2 is FYNNEI. V lost 8 bases to trimming and J lost 0 bases; unmatched junction nucleotides: 2. The CDR3, as DNA: TGTGCCAGCCTTAGCGGGAGCTCCTACAATGAGCAGTTCTTC. It yields the protein CASLSGSSYNEQFF.

The count of this clonotype is one. The chain joins TRBV12-3 or TRBV12-4 to TRBJ1-4; 8 bases map to TRBD1. This CDR3 comprises 14 residues. V lost 4 bases, J lost 8 bases, and 6 bases stayed unmatched. The CDR3 sequence: CASSSDRVAEKLFF. The CDR3 bases are TGTGCCAGCAGTTCGGACAGGGTGGCGGAAAAACTGTTTTTT.

The V gene is TRBV7-2, the J gene TRBJ2-7; 8 nucleotides match TRBD2. With 5 bases clipped from V and 2 bases from J, the junction kept 11 bases outside the gene matches. Germline CDR1 SGHTA, CDR2 FQGNSA. This CDR3 has 16 residues. The CDR3 bases are TGTGCCAGCAGCCCGACGGTAGTAGCGGGAACCTACGAGCAGTACTTC. Encoded protein: CASSPTVVAGTYEQYF.

This chain uses TRBV10-3 with TRBJ2-3; D is perhaps TRBD2 (5 bases). CDR3 length equals 12 residues. Trimming took off 7 bases at V and 2 bases at J, with 7 bases between the two ends. The germline V gene has CDR1 ENHRY and CDR2 SYGVKD. DNA of the CDR3: TGTGCCATCATGGACTCCACAGATACGCAGTATTTT. Its protein product is CAIMDSTDTQYF.

The chain combines TRBV6-2 or TRBV6-3 with TRBJ2-1, with D unclear. CDR1 is MNHEY, CDR2 SVGEGT, per germline. Trimming pared 7 bases from V and 10 bases from J, leaving 11 bases between. The length of the CDR3 is 11 residues. The DNA for the CDR3 is TGTGCCAGCACTATCAGTGGAGAGCAGTTCTTC. Amino acid sequence: CASTISGEQFF.

This clonotype was counted a few times. The chain carries TRBV3-1 and TRBJ2-1; no definite D call. Germline V lookup: CDR1 LGHDT, CDR2 YNNKEL (reference sequence). This CDR3 is 14 amino acids long. The V end was cut by 0 bases, the J end by 6 bases, with 9 bases between. The CDR3 loop reads CASSQDFVPNEQFF. Written as DNA, the CDR3 is TGTGCCAGCAGCCAAGATTTCGTACCCAATGAGCAGTTCTTC.

The chain combines TRBV18 with TRBJ2-3; TRBD2 agrees at 7 bases. V lost 4 bases to trimming and J lost 7 bases; unmatched junction nucleotides: 17. This CDR3 contains 17 residues. Germline V gives CDR1 KGHSH, CDR2 LQKENI. The CDR3 loop is CASSRWGASGAVNTQYF. Here the CDR3 DNA reads TGTGCCAGCTCACGATGGGGAGCTAGCGGTGCGGTAAATACGCAGTATTTT.

The chain links TRBV5-1 to TRBJ2-3, with D possibly called TRBD1 or TRBD2 (6 bases each). CDR1 and CDR2 from the germline V gene are SGHRS and YFSETQ. The CDR3 spans 14 residues. V lost 1 base to trimming and J lost 5 bases, with 11 bases between them. DNA of the CDR3: TGCGCCAGCAGCTTGAGGGGGGCCGAAGATACGCAGTATTTT. This codes for CASSLRGAEDTQYF.

This clonotype turned up a few times. The V call is TRBV21-1, the J call TRBJ2-2; TRBD2 is the table's D call, not checked against the DNA. TRBV21-1 is a pseudogene segment. The CDR3 consists of 16 residues. CDR3 sequence reads: CASSSGGLAGRGELFF. CDR3 nucleotide sequence: TGTGCCAGCAGTTCCGGGGGACTAGCGGGGAGAGGGGAGCTGTTTTTT.

The chain couples TRBV12-3 or TRBV12-4 to TRBJ1-1; 7 bases are a match to TRBD1. This CDR3 comprises 14 residues. Trimming took 6 bases from V and 5 from J; bases not matched to a gene: 9. CDR3 sequence reads: CASRSSGGWTEAFF. The DNA of the CDR3 is TGTGCCAGCAGATCCTCAGGGGGTTGGACTGAAGCTTTCTTT.

The V call is TRBV5-1, the J call TRBJ2-3, with 14 bases identical to TRBD2. The length of the CDR3 is 20 residues. V lost 2 bases, J lost 6 bases, and 17 bases stayed unmatched. Germline V gene data show CDR1 as SGHRS and CDR2 as YFSETQ. The CDR3 sequence is CASSFSGTSGSSDHGDTQYF. DNA for the CDR3: TGCGCCAGCAGCTTCTCCGGGACTAGCGGGAGTAGTGATCACGGGGATACGCAGTATTTT.

V gene TRBV6-1 combines with J gene TRBJ2-2, with D possibly TRBD2 on 6 matching bases. Trimming cost V 6 bases and J 1 base, with 12 bases left between them. The CDR3 spans 15 residues. Germline V CDR1 and CDR2: MNHNS, SASEGT. The CDR3 reads CASRIGGRNTGELFF. The CDR3 DNA reads as TGTGCCAGCAGAATCGGGGGTCGGAACACCGGGGAGCTGTTTTTT.

This clonotype has only a few counts. The chain combines TRBV5-1 with TRBJ2-7, with 9 bases lining up with TRBD1. The CDR3 consists of 14 residues. The germline gives CDR1 SGHRS, CDR2 YFSETQ. After removal of 4 bases from V and 6 bases from J, the junction contained 8 bases not matched to a gene. DNA of the CDR3: TGCGCCAGCAGCCCAGGACAGGGGCTTGTCGAGCAGTACTTC. Translating it yields CASSPGQGLVEQYF.

This sequence joins TRBV10-3 and TRBJ2-7; D ambiguous. Trimming took 0 bases from V and 3 from J, leaving 12 bases between them. CDR1 and CDR2 from the germline V gene are ENHRY and SYGVKD. The CDR3 is 15 amino acids. CDR3 coding DNA: TGTGCCATCAGTGAGTCGCAGTTAGTTGGCTACGAGCAGTACTTC. This translates into CAISESQLVGYEQYF.

This clonotype was picked up a small number of times. The chain carries TRBV10-3 and TRBJ2-4; D perhaps matches TRBD1 (6 bases). Trimming left V 10 bases short and J 0 bases short, with 13 bases between. Germline assignment: CDR1 ENHRY and CDR2 SYGVKD. This CDR3 is built from 14 residues. CDR3 sequence: CATQDSLAKNIQYF. DNA for the CDR3: TGTGCCACCCAGGACAGTCTAGCCAAAAACATTCAGTACTTC.